This T cell receptor beta chain derives from a study of T cells in Graves' hyperthyroidism and ophthalmopathy. Trimming shortened V by 1 base and J by 5 bases, and 8 bases separated the two germline ends. Germline CDR1 is SGHVS and CDR2 is FQNEAQ. The CDR3 spans 13 residues. TCR beta CDR3 regions were amplified from RNA. Researchers ran a first-round RT-PCR on the TCR CDR3 using the HTBI primer set. In TCRdb, the multiplex PCR reads were re-called with MiXCR into one record per CDR3 protein. The table has 750,000 to 950,000 distinct CDR3 sequences, around 39% seen once. Study-wide results and limits: Blood also held most thyroid clonotypes expanded beyond 0.001.

Turning to this clonotype: The antigen is undetermined.

The rearrangement links TRBV7-8 to TRBJ1-1; D remains ambiguous. This clonotype was sampled from a man between 18 and 35 years old with Graves' hyperthyroidism. Sequencing was performed on blood. The CDR3 DNA is TGTGCCAGCAGCTTAGTTCCAGAAACTGAAGCTTTCTTT. Its translation: CASSLVPETEAFF.